This is a list of T cell receptor beta chains from one sample in a study of shared clonotypes between healthy human individuals. The protocol was immunoSEQ multiplex PCR, while the TCRdb copy is restricted to in-frame clones and leaves out a portion. Of about 870,000 clones detected, 80% to 95% appear once; the ten largest clones hold nearly 25%. Sequencing input: naive CD8+ T cells sorted from blood. The receptors were gathered from a man in his thirties or forties in good health. Each CDR3 is given with its conserved first and last residue. The order of the fields is clone size, J gene, D gene, V gene, CDR3 protein, CDR3 DNA. D genes are given only for firm matches. Size is stated for part of the rows, as once, few or many counts, or as a class when the clone is expanded.

abundance: -
j_gene: TRBJ1-1
d_gene: TRBD1
v_gene: TRBV4-1
CDR3aa: CASSQGTGDTEAFF
CDR3nt: TGCGCCAGCAGCCAAGGAACAGGGGACACTGAAGCTTTCTTT

abundance: -
j_gene: TRBJ2-1
d_gene: -
v_gene: TRBV19
CDR3aa: CASSVFSYNEQFF
CDR3nt: TGTGCCAGTAGTGTATTCTCCTACAATGAGCAGTTCTTC

abundance: -
j_gene: TRBJ2-1
d_gene: -
v_gene: TRBV30
CDR3aa: CAWSVWAVASGAKVVNEQFF
CDR3nt: TGTGCCTGGAGTGTATGGGCCGTAGCTTCTGGAGCCAAAGTTGTCAATGAGCAGTTCTTC

abundance: -
j_gene: TRBJ2-2
d_gene: -
v_gene: TRBV13
CDR3aa: CASSSGARDTGELFF
CDR3nt: TGTGCCAGCAGCTCAGGGGCGAGGGACACCGGGGAGCTGTTTTTT

abundance: -
j_gene: TRBJ1-5
d_gene: TRBD1
v_gene: TRBV5-5
CDR3aa: CASEIYGTGNQPQHF
CDR3nt: TGTGCCAGCGAAATTTACGGGACAGGGAATCAGCCCCAGCATTTT

abundance: -
j_gene: TRBJ2-7
d_gene: -
v_gene: TRBV7-2
CDR3aa: CASSIDRLGYEQYF
CDR3nt: TGTGCCAGCAGCATTGACAGGCTTGGCTACGAGCAGTACTTC

abundance: -
j_gene: TRBJ2-3
d_gene: TRBD2
v_gene: TRBV29-1
CDR3aa: CSVEDGLAEDTQYF
CDR3nt: TGCAGCGTTGAAGACGGACTAGCGGAGGATACGCAGTATTTT

abundance: -
j_gene: TRBJ1-1
d_gene: -
v_gene: TRBV5-1
CDR3aa: CASYRGRDTEAFF
CDR3nt: TGCGCCAGCTATCGGGGGAGGGACACTGAAGCTTTCTTT

abundance: -
j_gene: TRBJ2-1
d_gene: TRBD2
v_gene: TRBV4-1
CDR3aa: CASSQGTSGISEQFF
CDR3nt: TGCGCCAGCAGCCAGGGGACTAGCGGGATTAGTGAGCAGTTCTTC

abundance: -
j_gene: TRBJ2-1
d_gene: -
v_gene: TRBV7-6
CDR3aa: CASSLVVGTGGDNEQFF
CDR3nt: TGTGCCAGCAGCTTAGTGGTGGGGACTGGAGGTGATAATGAGCAGTTCTTC

abundance: -
j_gene: TRBJ2-1
d_gene: -
v_gene: TRBV5-5
CDR3aa: CASSFSGTNEQFF
CDR3nt: TGTGCCAGCAGCTTCTCAGGTACCAATGAGCAGTTCTTC

abundance: -
j_gene: TRBJ2-1
d_gene: TRBD2
v_gene: TRBV27
CDR3aa: CASRNSGSSYNEQFF
CDR3nt: TGTGCCAGCAGGAATAGCGGGAGTTCCTACAATGAGCAGTTCTTC

abundance: once
j_gene: TRBJ2-1
d_gene: TRBD2
v_gene: TRBV11-2
CDR3aa: CASSVGTSGSINEQFF
CDR3nt: TGTGCCAGCAGCGTCGGGACTAGCGGGAGTATAAATGAGCAGTTCTTC

abundance: -
j_gene: TRBJ2-1
d_gene: TRBD1
v_gene: TRBV10-3
CDR3aa: CAISESGDRGRNEQFF
CDR3nt: TGTGCCATCAGTGAGTCGGGGGACAGGGGGCGGAATGAGCAGTTCTTC

abundance: -
j_gene: TRBJ2-3
d_gene: TRBD2
v_gene: TRBV27
CDR3aa: CASSSITSGGFTDTQYF
CDR3nt: TGTGCCAGCAGTTCCATAACTAGCGGGGGGTTCACAGATACGCAGTATTTT

abundance: few
j_gene: TRBJ2-7
d_gene: TRBD1
v_gene: TRBV11-2
CDR3aa: CASSLGTAAYEQYF
CDR3nt: TGTGCCAGCAGCTTGGGGACAGCAGCCTACGAGCAGTACTTC

abundance: -
j_gene: TRBJ2-7
d_gene: -
v_gene: TRBV6-1
CDR3aa: CASSADLYEQYF
CDR3nt: TGTGCCAGCAGTGCCGACTTGTACGAGCAGTACTTC

abundance: -
j_gene: TRBJ1-4
d_gene: TRBD1
v_gene: TRBV28
CDR3aa: CASSSSRGWEKLFF
CDR3nt: TGTGCCAGCAGTTCGTCCAGGGGGTGGGAAAAACTGTTTTTT

abundance: -
j_gene: TRBJ2-3
d_gene: TRBD2
v_gene: TRBV28
CDR3aa: CASLTPLTLSGRSTDTQYF
CDR3nt: TGTGCCAGCCTAACACCCTTGACGTTAAGCGGGAGAAGCACAGATACGCAGTATTTT

abundance: -
j_gene: TRBJ2-2
d_gene: -
v_gene: TRBV27
CDR3aa: CASSLFRPGELFF
CDR3nt: TGTGCCAGCAGTTTATTCCGACCCGGGGAGCTGTTTTTT

abundance: -
j_gene: TRBJ2-1
d_gene: TRBD2
v_gene: TRBV7-2
CDR3aa: CASSQLAGVREQFF
CDR3nt: TGTGCCAGCAGCCAACTAGCGGGAGTAAGAGAGCAGTTCTTC

abundance: -
j_gene: TRBJ1-1
d_gene: -
v_gene: TRBV10-2
CDR3aa: CASSDRSGSTEAFF
CDR3nt: TGCGCCAGCAGCGACAGGTCAGGGAGCACTGAAGCTTTCTTT

abundance: few
j_gene: TRBJ1-2
d_gene: -
v_gene: TRBV12-5
CDR3aa: CASGLAGYTF
CDR3nt: TGTGCTAGTGGTTTAGCTGGCTACACCTTC

abundance: -
j_gene: TRBJ1-3
d_gene: -
v_gene: TRBV7-2
CDR3aa: CASSLEGVDGNTIYF
CDR3nt: TGTGCCAGCAGCTTAGAGGGGGTGGATGGAAACACCATATATTTT

abundance: -
j_gene: TRBJ1-2
d_gene: -
v_gene: TRBV29-1
CDR3aa: CSVEAINYGYTF
CDR3nt: TGCAGCGTTGAAGCGATTAACTATGGCTACACCTTC

abundance: -
j_gene: TRBJ1-4
d_gene: TRBD1
v_gene: TRBV29-1
CDR3aa: CSVGWTGPNEKLFF
CDR3nt: TGCAGCGTGGGGTGGACAGGCCCTAATGAAAAACTGTTTTTT

abundance: -
j_gene: TRBJ2-1
d_gene: -
v_gene: TRBV6-5
CDR3aa: CASSEGGARAFF
CDR3nt: TGTGCCAGCAGTGAGGGGGGTGCCAGGGCGTTCTTC